Listed here are 27 T cell receptor beta chains from one sample, sequenced in a study of regulatory T cells in long-lasting Graves disease. Time point described: persistent/refractory GD, antithyroid drugs over 5 years with positive TRAb. RNA extracted from PBMCs served as the sequencing template. Building the TCR beta libraries relied on iRepertoire HTBI primers, and CDR3 regions underwent Arm-PCR. Each CDR3 protein is one row after TCRdb ran MiXCR on the multiplex PCR reads. Of roughly 470,000 distinct CDR3 sequences listed, less than 25% are singletons. Sample: peripheral blood mononuclear cells (PBMCs), taken when the disease was refractory, from a patient treated with antithyroid drugs. Receptor source: a female donor with Graves disease.

This chain uses TRBV7-2 with TRBJ1-5; D is unclear. Trimming took off 0 bases at V and 3 bases at J, with 6 bases between the two ends. The V gene's germline CDR1 is SGHTA and CDR2 FQGNSA. The CDR3 loop spans 14 amino acids. The CDR3 nucleotides are TGTGCCAGCAGCTTAGCGCTGGTCAATCAGCCCCAGCATTTT. Its protein product is CASSLALVNQPQHF. Full variable domain (outside the CDR3, taken from reference TRBV7-2 and TRBJ1-5): GAGVSQSPSNKVTEKGKDVELRCDPISGHTALYWYRQSLGQGLEFLIYFQGNSAPDKSGLPSDRFSAERTGGSVSTLTIQRTQQEDSAVYLCASSLALVNQPQHFGDGTRLSIL.

This clonotype was counted between two and nine times. This chain uses TRBV29-1 with TRBJ1-1, with 8 positions matching TRBD1. CDR3 length: 12 residues. Unmatched junction bases numbered 4, after V lost 6 bases and J lost 4 bases. Germline CDR1 reads SQVTM; CDR2 reads ANQGSEA. CDR3: CSVTDRGTEAFF. The CDR3 DNA follows: TGCAGCGTAACTGACAGGGGCACTGAAGCTTTCTTT.

In this sample, this clonotype turned up many times. The chain joins TRBV27 to TRBJ2-2, with D perhaps TRBD1 (6 bases). V was clipped by 6 bases and J by 5 bases, with 10 bases between them. Germline CDR1 reads MNHEY; CDR2 reads SMNVEV (reference sequence). The length of the CDR3 is 13 residues. CDR3 amino acids: CASRHTGTGELFF. The CDR3 DNA reads as TGTGCCAGCAGACATACAGGGACCGGGGAGCTGTTTTTT.

As to this clonotype: A much larger clonotype is one base distant, so this may be a read error. This chain links TRBV28 with TRBJ2-5; 8 nucleotides match TRBD2. V trimming: 1 base; J trimming: 5 bases; junction bases outside the gene matches: 21. The CDR3 has 20 residues. Germline-derived CDR1 and CDR2 are MDHEN and SYDVKM. The CDR3 loop is CASSLYGPLGSGKAPETQYF. CDR3 bases: TGTGCCAGCAGTTTATACGGCCCCCTGGGTAGCGGGAAGGCCCCCGAGACCCAGTACTTC. The whole variable domain, filled in from reference TRBV28 and TRBJ2-5, reads DVKVTQSSRYLVKRTGEKVFLECVQDMDHENMFWYRQDPGLGLRLIYFSYDVKMKEKGDIPEGYSVSREKKERFSLILESASTNQTSMYLCASSLYGPLGSGKAPETQYFGPGTRLLVL.

The rearrangement links TRBV28 to TRBJ2-7, with D tentatively TRBD1 or TRBD2 (5 bases each). CDR1 is MDHEN, CDR2 SYDVKM, per germline. The CDR3 is made up of 14 amino acids. Trimming took off 9 bases at V and 1 base at J, with 16 bases between the two ends. The CDR3 bases are TGTGCCAGTCGTGGGGGAGCTACTTCCTACGAGCAGTACTTC. Translation: CASRGGATSYEQYF. The full variable domain, with the rest looked up from reference TRBV28 and TRBJ2-7, is DVKVTQSSRYLVKRTGEKVFLECVQDMDHENMFWYRQDPGLGLRLIYFSYDVKMKEKGDIPEGYSVSREKKERFSLILESASTNQTSMYLCASRGGATSYEQYFGPGTRLTVT.

This clonotype came up a few times. This chain connects TRBV6-1 to TRBJ2-5; D is perhaps TRBD1 or TRBD2 (5 bases each). CDR1 and CDR2 from the germline V gene are MNHNS and SASEGT. Deletions cut 7 bases from V and 5 bases from J, with 20 bases between. The CDR3 consists of 15 residues. The CDR3 is CASIPGRLGSETQYF. The DNA for the CDR3 is TGTGCCAGCATCCCGGGACGGCTCGGTAGCGAGACCCAGTACTTC.

This clonotype showed up many times. The CDR3 DNA is TGTGCCAGCAATCAGCCGGACAGTAATTCACCCCTCCACTTT. It is translated as CASNQPDSNSPLHF. The rearrangement joins TRBV6-1 to TRBJ1-6; D might be TRBD1 (6 bases). V was pared by 7 bases and J by 6 bases, with 13 bases between. The V gene's germline CDR1 is MNHNS and CDR2 SASEGT. The CDR3 contains 14 residues.

This clonotype was found a few times. This chain connects TRBV27 to TRBJ2-4; tentatively, D is TRBD2 (6 bases). Per the germline V gene, CDR1 is MNHEY and CDR2 is SMNVEV (reference sequence). V was cut by 1 base and J by 6 bases, with 22 bases left in between. CDR3 size: 18 residues. CDR3 amino acids: CASSLFRPIGGTGNIQYF. CDR3 in DNA: TGTGCCAGCAGTTTATTCCGCCCCATTGGGGGGACCGGAAACATTCAGTACTTC.

This clonotype was seen ten or more times. The V gene is TRBV7-2, the J gene TRBJ1-6; D remains unclear. V gave up 5 bases and J gave up 9 bases, with 17 bases separating them. Germline CDR1 is SGHTA and CDR2 is FQGNSA. The CDR3 length is 15 residues. CDR3 DNA sequence: TGTGCCAGCAGCCGACGCGCAGGCCGGGGTTCACCCCTCCACTTT. Translating gives CASSRRAGRGSPLHF.

This clonotype has a handful of counts. The V gene is TRBV6-1, the J gene TRBJ2-7; a weak D match, TRBD2 (6 bases). V lost 7 bases and J lost 5, with 18 bases in between. CDR3 length: 14 residues. CDR1 and CDR2 (germline): MNHNS, SASEGT. The DNA for the CDR3 is TGTGCCAGCACCTCCTTCGGGAGTGATAACGAGCAGTACTTC. It yields the protein CASTSFGSDNEQYF.

V and J are TRBV6-1 and TRBJ2-3, with unresolved D. The CDR3 is 13 amino acids. V was shortened by 6 bases and J by 4 bases, with 11 bases between the two germline ends. CDR1 is MNHNS and CDR2 is SASEGT in the germline V gene. As DNA, the CDR3 is TGTGCCAGCAGATTTAGAACCCCAGATACGCAGTATTTT. This gives the protein CASRFRTPDTQYF.

This clonotype was counted many times. The V gene is TRBV5-1, the J gene TRBJ1-2, with a possible D match to TRBD1 (5 bases). V dropped 1 base and J dropped 8 bases, with 12 bases sitting between them. The V gene's germline CDR1 is SGHRS and CDR2 YFSETQ. The CDR3 runs to 13 residues. The CDR3 protein is CASSLNGGYGYTF. CDR3 nucleotides: TGCGCCAGCAGCTTGAATGGGGGATACGGCTACACCTTC.

This clonotype appeared a few times. V usage is TRBV18 and J usage is TRBJ2-7, with D uncertain. V was pared by 5 bases and J by 5 bases, with 19 bases between. CDR1 is KGHSH and CDR2 is LQKENI in the germline V gene. The CDR3 sequence is 15 residues long. The CDR3 DNA is TGTGCCAGCTCAAGGCCCGAGGACCCTCAGCACGAGCAGTACTTC. It encodes CASSRPEDPQHEQYF.

This clonotype was seen at least ten times. This rearrangement joins TRBV6-9 to TRBJ1-6; D is perhaps TRBD1 (6 bases). The V end lost 3 bases, the J end lost 2 bases, and 14 bases lay between the germline ends. The CDR3 has 17 amino acids. The germline CDR1 and CDR2 sequences are MNHGY and SVAAGI. DNA for the CDR3: TGTGCCAGCAGTTACTCAGGGGTGGCGGCCTATAATTCACCCCTCCACTTT. It is translated as CASSYSGVAAYNSPLHF.

In its sample, this clonotype was seen a few times. The rearrangement links TRBV12-3 or TRBV12-4 to TRBJ2-1, with TRBD2 matching over 9 bases. With V trimmed by 3 bases and J by 7 bases, 10 bases remained unmatched. The CDR3 spans 16 residues. CDR3 sequence: CASSFVASGIENEQFF. The CDR3 region has the DNA TGTGCCAGCAGTTTCGTCGCTAGCGGGATCGAAAATGAGCAGTTCTTC.

This clonotype was seen at least ten times. The chain carries TRBV20-1 and TRBJ1-1; D call uncertain. This CDR3 spans 11 amino acids. The germline V gene encodes CDR1 DFQATT and CDR2 SNEGSKA (reference sequence). The CDR3 DNA reads TGCATGGGGTCCCAAAACACTGAAGCTTTCTTT. It specifies CMGSQNTEAFF.

This clonotype came up many times. V and J are TRBV12-3 or TRBV12-4 and TRBJ2-7; 7 bases map to TRBD1. The trim removed 10 bases at V and 0 bases at J, leaving 6 bases unmatched. This CDR3 has 13 amino acids. Here the CDR3 DNA reads TGTGCCACTACGGGACAGTCCTCCTACGAGCAGTACTTC. The encoded protein is CATTGQSSYEQYF.

To note about this clonotype: A much larger clone is a single base away; this may be a read error. The chain uses TRBV6-2 or TRBV6-3 and TRBJ2-2; possible D gene TRBD1, 6 bases. This CDR3 has 15 amino acids. Germline CDR1 MNHEY, CDR2 SVGEGT. This chain's CDR3 is CASRDTGPNAGELFF. In nucleotides, the CDR3 is TGTGCCAGCAGAGATACAGGGCCGAACGCCGGGGAGCTGTTTTTT.

This clonotype was seen many times. The J gene is TRBJ1-5, the V gene TRBV11-2; the D is unclear. V lost 6 bases to trimming and J lost 0 bases, with 6 bases between them. Germline V gene sequence: CDR1 SGHAT, CDR2 FQNNGV. This CDR3 region has 13 residues. The CDR3 DNA sequence: TGTGCCAGCAGTTACTTTAGCAATCAGCCCCAGCATTTT. Translation gives CASSYFSNQPQHF.

This clonotype occurred a few times. This chain uses TRBV5-1 with TRBJ1-3; D remains ambiguous. Germline-derived CDR1 and CDR2 are SGHRS and YFSETQ. CDR3 length equals 15 residues. The germline V and J ends were trimmed by 2 bases and 0 bases, with 9 bases remaining between them. CDR3: CASSFGPNSGNTIYF. The CDR3, as DNA: TGCGCCAGCAGCTTCGGACCAAACTCTGGAAACACCATATATTTT. The entire variable domain, with the rest obtained from reference TRBV5-1 and TRBJ1-3, is as follows: KAGVTQTPRYLIKTRGQQVTLSCSPISGHRSVSWYQQTPGQGLQFLFEYFSETQRNKGNFPGRFSGRQFSNSRSEMNVSTLELGDSALYLCASSFGPNSGNTIYFGEGSWLTVV.

This clonotype was found a few times. The chain uses TRBV10-3 and TRBJ2-7; 8 nucleotides line up with TRBD2. Per the germline V gene, CDR1 is ENHRY and CDR2 is SYGVKD. V gave up 0 bases and J gave up 7 bases; unmatched junction bases: 11. This CDR3 region has 16 residues. The CDR3 protein is CAISESGGRRFGEQYF. CDR3 in DNA: TGTGCCATCAGTGAGTCTGGCGGGAGGAGGTTTGGGGAGCAGTACTTC.

The chain carries TRBV5-5 and TRBJ1-3, with D uncertain. This CDR3 spans 15 amino acids. Germline assignment: CDR1 SGHKS and CDR2 YYEKEE (reference sequence). The V end was cut by 3 bases, the J end by 0 bases, with 10 bases between. CDR3 loop: CASSSHGSSGNTIYF. CDR3 DNA: TGTGCCAGCAGCTCACATGGCTCCTCTGGAAACACCATATATTTT.

V and J are TRBV12-3 or TRBV12-4 and TRBJ2-3; no firm D call. Trimming stripped 4 bases from V and 10 bases from J, with 18 bases between. The CDR3 sequence is 14 residues long. CDR3 sequence reads: CASSYPSWPRAQYF. CDR3 DNA: TGTGCCAGCAGTTACCCGTCCTGGCCCCGAGCGCAGTATTTT.

This sequence joins TRBV25-1 and TRBJ1-5; no clear D. Trimming pared 1 base from V and 0 bases from J, leaving 4 bases between. The CDR3 is made up of 14 amino acids. CDR1 is MGHDK and CDR2 is SYGVNS in the germline V gene. DNA for the CDR3: TGTGCCAGCAGTGAATTCGGTAGCAATCAGCCCCAGCATTTT. It specifies CASSEFGSNQPQHF.

This clonotype was found many times. The chain joins TRBV12-3 or TRBV12-4 to TRBJ1-1, with TRBD1 as a possible D gene (6 bases). Trimming cost V 6 bases and J 1 base, with 15 bases left between them. The CDR3 contains 15 residues. CDR3 region: CASSPEQGANTEAFF. The CDR3 DNA follows: TGTGCCAGCAGCCCCGAACAGGGCGCGAACACTGAAGCTTTCTTT.

This clonotype has a count of ten or more. The chain has TRBV7-9 and TRBJ2-7; TRBD1 is a possible D gene (6 bases). From germline, CDR1 is SEHNR and CDR2 FQNEAQ (reference sequence). V was trimmed by 5 bases and J by 6 bases, leaving 11 bases between them. This CDR3 is built from 12 residues. The CDR3 sequence is CASSRQVSEQYF. The DNA for the CDR3 is TGTGCCAGCAGCCGACAGGTTTCCGAGCAGTACTTC.

V and J are TRBV6-1 and TRBJ2-7, with D perhaps TRBD1 (6 bases). Trimming stripped 5 bases from V and 2 bases from J, with 13 bases between. Germline V gene lookup returns CDR1 MNHNS and CDR2 SASEGT. There are 14 residues in the CDR3. CDR3 residues: CASSRTGSPYEQYF. The CDR3 nucleotides are TGTGCCAGCAGTCGTACAGGGTCCCCCTACGAGCAGTACTTC.